This TCR beta chain was sequenced in a study of PD-1 blockade in classical Hodgkin lymphoma. Specified time point: cycle 4 day 1 (C4D1), after five to seven weeks of nivolumab. Relapses following autologous stem cell transplantation were seen in all patients, with brentuximab vedotin exposure varying. Trimming took off 5 bases at V and 3 bases at J, with 6 bases between the two ends. This CDR3 spans 12 amino acids. Germline lookup yields CDR1 SGHVS and CDR2 FNYEAQ. Concerning this clone itself: Its target is not known.

TCRdb's table, derived via immunoSEQ multiplex PCR, lists solely in-frame clones and lacks some. This table holds 64,000 or so clones, roughly 92% found once. Overall study results and limits: Significant TCR diversity gains by C4D1 occurred in CD4+ but not CD8+ cells. The study reported lower baseline TCR diversity in newly diagnosed patients than in healthy donors.

The sequencing used peripheral blood mononuclear cells (PBMCs), collected before the fourth cycle of nivolumab. The chain links TRBV7-6 to TRBJ2-3; D ambiguous. The sequence came from a human donor with classical Hodgkin lymphoma. The CDR3 nucleotides are TGTGCCAGCAGCGCTGGGACAGATACGCAGTATTTT. Its translation is CASSAGTDTQYF.